The rows below give T cell receptor beta chains drawn from one sample of a study of CD8+ T cells in alopecia areata. Only in-frame clones appear in the TCRdb table, and some are missing; sequencing was by immunoSEQ multiplex PCR. In the table there are 90,000 to 150,000 clones, roughly two fifths of which are singletons. Sequencing was done on a sample of CD4+ T cells sorted from blood. The receptors here all came from a human donor with alopecia areata. Both conserved end residues are part of each CDR3.

v_gene	j_gene	CDR3aa
TRBV5-1	TRBJ2-2	CASSLRQGTGELFF
TRBV5-4	TRBJ2-4	CASSFALVAGAKNIQYF
TRBV5-1	TRBJ1-2	CASSFNNAGGGYTF
TRBV29-1	TRBJ2-1	CSVAGTSGGGRFNNEQFF
TRBV9	TRBJ2-7	CASSVESGASYEQYF
TRBV29-1	TRBJ2-6	CSVGAGANVLTF
TRBV29-1	TRBJ2-5	CSVLAGAETQYF
TRBV7-9	TRBJ2-5	CASSIQETQYF
TRBV27	TRBJ1-2	CASSLFSAANYGYTF
TRBV29-1	TRBJ2-5	CSVSRAETQYF
TRBV20-1	TRBJ2-3	CSEGSDTQYF
TRBV29-1	TRBJ1-5	CSVSTGFLQHF
TRBV25-1	TRBJ2-1	CASQRPGTGVNEQFF
TRBV30	TRBJ2-7	CAWSAGGMYYEQYF
TRBV5-1	TRBJ1-2	CASSLIGGEDYGYTF
TRBV29-1	TRBJ1-2	CSVEPQGTNYGYTF
TRBV6-5	TRBJ2-5	CASSYSGGSETQYF
TRBV28	TRBJ1-6	CASSLWGQFSPLHF
TRBV5-1	TRBJ2-5	CASSLEGQVTETQYF
TRBV7-9	TRBJ1-4	CASSQRQGREKLFF
TRBV15	TRBJ1-4	CATRGQDRGSVEKLFF
TRBV7-8	TRBJ1-1	CASSLGQIMNTEAFF
TRBV2	TRBJ2-3	CASSGQGVDTQYF
TRBV25-1	TRBJ1-5	CASSARDIQPQHF
TRBV7-9	TRBJ2-1	CASSLSTDNNEQFF
TRBV4-3	TRBJ1-6	CASSQEHSPLHF